This entry lists 20 T cell receptor beta chains sequenced from one sample in a study of response to subunit inactivated influenza vaccine. TCRdb redid the calling of the RT-PCR reads with MiXCR, one entry per CDR3 protein. In the table there are more than 600,000 distinct CDR3 sequences, approximately 17% of which are singletons. Sequencing was performed on PBMCs from blood, taken 5 days after vaccination. These receptor sequences come from a man in his forties or fifties who received an inactivated influenza vaccine.

This clonotype appeared a few times. V gene TRBV5-1 combines with J gene TRBJ2-3, with TRBD1 matching over 8 bases. In germline, CDR1 is SGHRS, CDR2 YFSETQ. Trimming removed 4 bases from V and 5 bases from J; junction bases left unmatched: 6. This CDR3 has 14 residues. CDR3: CASSRTGHQDTQYF. In nucleotides, the CDR3 is TGCGCCAGCAGCAGGACAGGGCATCAAGATACGCAGTATTTT.

This clonotype has more than one count but fewer than ten. This rearrangement joins TRBV12-3 or TRBV12-4 to TRBJ1-4; 7 bases map to TRBD1. The CDR3 totals 17 residues. The J segment lost 7 bases and the V segment lost 2 bases, leaving 13 bases of the junction unmatched. The CDR3 region is CASSLLIQGLSGEKLFF. DNA of the CDR3: TGTGCCAGCAGTTTACTTATACAGGGGTTAAGTGGTGAAAAACTGTTTTTT.

The chain couples TRBV5-6 to TRBJ1-6; no clear D gene. Germline V gene data show CDR1 as SGHDT and CDR2 as YYEEEE. The CDR3 covers 14 residues. Between the trimmed V and J ends, which lost 3 bases and 7 bases, there was a span of 11 bases. CDR3 in DNA: TGTGCCAGCAGCTCACGGACGGCAAATTCACCCCTCCACTTT. Its protein product is CASSSRTANSPLHF.

This clonotype was recorded a few times. CDR3 in amino acids: CASSPFRDTEAFF. The CDR3 DNA is TGTGCCAGCTCACCATTTAGGGACACTGAAGCTTTCTTT. The chain joins TRBV18 to TRBJ1-1; D remains ambiguous. Germline CDR1 is KGHSH and CDR2 is LQKENI. This CDR3 is 13 amino acids long. V was cut by 2 bases and J by 3 bases, with 7 bases left in between.

The chain employs TRBV5-1 and TRBJ2-7; 10 positions match TRBD2. This CDR3 spans 15 amino acids. Trimming took 4 bases from V and 1 from J; bases not matched to a gene: 5. Germline values: CDR1 SGHRS, CDR2 YFSETQ. The CDR3 here is CASSGGTSVSYEQYF. The CDR3 DNA reads TGCGCCAGCAGCGGTGGGACTAGCGTATCCTACGAGCAGTACTTC.

This clonotype has only a few counts. The chain joins TRBV9 to TRBJ2-5; 8 nucleotides match TRBD1. Germline values: CDR1 SGDLS, CDR2 YYNGEE. This CDR3 contains 15 residues. The V gene end was trimmed by 0 bases and the J gene end by 4 bases; junction bases not matched to a gene: 5. In DNA, the CDR3 is TGTGCCAGCAGCGTAGCCCAGGGGGCTGGAGAGACCCAGTACTTC. Amino acids: CASSVAQGAGETQYF.

This clonotype was found many times. The chain has TRBV6-5 and TRBJ2-1, with 11 bases identical to TRBD1. Unmatched junction bases numbered 6, after V lost 2 bases and J lost 9 bases. This CDR3 comprises 15 residues. CDR1 and CDR2 (germline): MNHEY, SVGAGI. The DNA for the CDR3 is TGTGCCAGCAGTTACGGGACAGGGGGAATTGCTGAGCAGTTCTTC. It is translated as CASSYGTGGIAEQFF.

The chain carries TRBV9 and TRBJ1-6; D is ambiguous. There are 16 residues in the CDR3. The germline V and J ends were trimmed by 0 bases and 7 bases, with 14 bases remaining between them. The germline gives CDR1 SGDLS, CDR2 YYNGEE. The CDR3 region has the DNA TGTGCCAGCAGCGTAGGGTCATCGCGACGGAATTCACCCCTCCACTTT. The encoded protein is CASSVGSSRRNSPLHF.

This clonotype occurred many times. The gene calls are TRBV18 and TRBJ2-4; possibly TRBD1 or TRBD2 for D (6 bases each). The CDR3 contains 13 residues. Per germline, CDR1 KGHSH and CDR2 LQKENI. With 3 bases removed from V and 8 bases from J, the gap between germline ends came to 11 bases. The CDR3 loop is CASSPGGADIQYF. For the CDR3, the DNA is TGTGCCAGCTCACCCGGGGGCGCGGACATTCAGTACTTC.

There are a few counts of this clonotype. J is TRBJ2-3 and V is TRBV9; 7 bases agree with TRBD1. With V trimmed by 4 bases and J by 2 bases, 10 bases remained unmatched. CDR1 and CDR2 from the germline V gene are SGDLS and YYNGEE. CDR3 length: 16 residues. In nucleotides, the CDR3 is TGTGCCAGCAGCCCCTACTCCGGGACAGACACAGATACGCAGTATTTT. Translation: CASSPYSGTDTDTQYF.

There are a few counts of this clonotype. For the CDR3, the DNA is TGCAGTGCTAGAGATCTGGGGATCTCGAGCTCCTACGAGCAGTACTTC. As protein: CSARDLGISSSYEQYF. The V call is TRBV20-1, the J call TRBJ2-7, with no clear D. V shed 0 bases and J shed 0 bases, with 15 bases lying between them. The germline CDR1 and CDR2 sequences are DFQATT and SNEGSKA (reference sequence). This CDR3 comprises 16 residues.

The chain couples TRBV5-1 to TRBJ2-5, with D possibly TRBD2 on 7 matching bases. V gave up 6 bases and J gave up 4 bases, with 13 bases separating them. The CDR3 length is 13 residues. Germline values: CDR1 SGHRS, CDR2 YFSETQ. CDR3 region: CASNGGQGETQYF. The CDR3 DNA follows: TGCGCCAGCAACGGGGGGCAAGGAGAGACCCAGTACTTC.

This clonotype has just a few counts. J is TRBJ1-1 and V is TRBV20-1, with D possibly TRBD1 on 6 matching bases. Germline-derived CDR1 and CDR2 are DFQATT and SNEGSKA (reference sequence). The CDR3 length is 13 residues. Trimming took 8 bases from V and 0 from J, leaving 13 bases between them. The CDR3 region is CSTRTVMNTEAFF. Written as DNA, the CDR3 is TGCAGTACAAGGACAGTCATGAACACTGAAGCTTTCTTT.

This clonotype was detected only a few times. The chain has TRBV20-1 and TRBJ2-5, with D hard to call. Germline V gene sequence: CDR1 DFQATT, CDR2 SNEGSKA (reference sequence). CDR3 size: 16 residues. V gave up 0 bases and J gave up 0 bases, with 14 bases separating them. The CDR3 here is CSAREVETWYQETQYF. The CDR3 DNA sequence: TGCAGTGCTAGAGAGGTAGAAACTTGGTACCAAGAGACCCAGTACTTC.

This clonotype was seen a handful of times. This chain joins TRBV7-9 and TRBJ2-5, with D possibly TRBD1 on 7 matching bases. The CDR3 loop spans 13 amino acids. The V end lost 5 bases, the J end lost 7 bases, and 14 bases lay between the germline ends. Per the germline V gene, CDR1 is SEHNR and CDR2 is FQNEAQ (reference sequence). CDR3 sequence: CASSPQGGWTQYF. The CDR3, as DNA: TGTGCCAGCAGCCCTCAGGGGGGTTGGACCCAGTACTTC.

V gene TRBV5-1 combines with J gene TRBJ2-6, with D tentatively TRBD1 (6 bases). Germline CDR1 is SGHRS and CDR2 is YFSETQ. V was clipped by 2 bases and J by 4 bases, with 16 bases between them. The CDR3 has 17 amino acids. The CDR3 sequence: CASSFGTTAGGANVLTF. CDR3 coding DNA: TGCGCCAGCAGCTTTGGGACAACGGCTGGAGGGGCCAACGTCCTGACTTTC.

V usage is TRBV6-2 or TRBV6-3 and J usage is TRBJ1-5; unclear D gene. The germline V gene has CDR1 MNHEY and CDR2 SVGEGT. V gave up 2 bases and J gave up 6 bases, with 17 bases separating them. CDR3 length: 16 amino acids. CDR3 DNA: TGTGCCAGCAGTTACCGACGGGGTGGAGCCCCTCAGCCCCAGCATTTT. Its translation: CASSYRRGGAPQPQHF.

Only a few counts were recorded for this clonotype. This chain joins TRBV28 and TRBJ2-7, with D tentatively TRBD1 (7 bases). Germline CDR1 and CDR2: MDHEN and SYDVKM. V lost 8 bases to trimming and J lost 3 bases, with 17 bases between them. The length of the CDR3 is 14 residues. Written as DNA, the CDR3 is TGTGCCAGCGGACAGGAGGGTTTTTACTACGAGCAGTACTTC. The encoded protein is CASGQEGFYYEQYF.

This clonotype has a handful of counts. The rearrangement uses TRBV6-5 and TRBJ2-3; D tentatively reads TRBD1 or TRBD2 (5 bases each). The CDR3 sequence is 13 residues long. Germline V gene sequence: CDR1 MNHEY, CDR2 SVGAGI. V was pared by 2 bases and J by 7 bases, with 10 bases between. CDR3 nucleotides: TGTGCCAGCAGTTACGAGGGGCTAAATACGCAGTATTTT. Translation gives CASSYEGLNTQYF.

The DNA for the CDR3 is TGCGCCACGCGGGGACAGGGGGTCACCGGGGAGCTGTTTTTT. Translated: CATRGQGVTGELFF. The chain has TRBV5-1 and TRBJ2-2; 11 nucleotides line up with TRBD1. CDR3 size: 14 residues. The germline V gene encodes CDR1 SGHRS and CDR2 YFSETQ. Unmatched junction bases numbered 5, after V lost 9 bases and J lost 4 bases.